Described below is a single TCR beta chain sequence and its context. The length of the CDR3 is 15 residues. Germline assignment: CDR1 MNHEY and CDR2 SVGAGI. J was trimmed by 6 bases and V by 2 bases; bases with no gene match: 5. The data are from a study of blood T cell repertoires in COVID-19. Study information: The United States, Italy and Spain provided the acute and convalescent COVID-19 samples. PBMCs, B-cell-depleted T cells, or T cells provided the cDNA or gDNA that made up the material.

Original processing methods: Counts of nucleated cells, estimated from reference gene primer amplification, were obtained. This table comes from immunoSEQ multiplex PCR, and its TCRdb copy is limited to in-frame clones, with some not included. That table gives V, J and clone size, and the DNA gave D and trimming. The table shows about 180,000 clones, with roughly 88% occurring only once. Sequencing input: peripheral blood. The chain couples TRBV6-5 to TRBJ2-7, with 12 bases lining up with TRBD2. The sequence derives from a human donor with active or convalescent COVID-19. The donor label of this sample is uncertain. This CDR3 reads CASSYPSGGAGEQYF. CDR3 coding DNA: TGTGCCAGCAGTTACCCTAGCGGGGGGGCGGGCGAGCAGTACTTC.